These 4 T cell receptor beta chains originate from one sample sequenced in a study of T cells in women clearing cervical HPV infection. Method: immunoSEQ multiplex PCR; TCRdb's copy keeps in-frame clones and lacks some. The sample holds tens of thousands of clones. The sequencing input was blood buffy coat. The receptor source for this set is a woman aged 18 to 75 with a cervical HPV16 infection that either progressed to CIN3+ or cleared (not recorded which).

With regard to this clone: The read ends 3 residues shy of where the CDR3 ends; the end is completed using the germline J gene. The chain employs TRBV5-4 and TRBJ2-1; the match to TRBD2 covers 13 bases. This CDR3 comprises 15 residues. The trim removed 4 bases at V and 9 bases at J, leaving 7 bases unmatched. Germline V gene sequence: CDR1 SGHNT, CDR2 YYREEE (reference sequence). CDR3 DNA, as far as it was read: TGTGCCAGCAGCAGGGGACTAGCGGGATGGGGTGAG. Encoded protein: CASSRGLAGWGE. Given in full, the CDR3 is CASSRGLAGWGEQFF.

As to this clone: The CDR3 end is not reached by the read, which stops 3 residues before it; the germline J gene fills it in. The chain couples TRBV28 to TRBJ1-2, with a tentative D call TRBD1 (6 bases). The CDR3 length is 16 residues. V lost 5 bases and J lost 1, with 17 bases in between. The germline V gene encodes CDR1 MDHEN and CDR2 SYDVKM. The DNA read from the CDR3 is TGTGCCAGCAGTAGACCCACGACAGGTTATAACTATGGC. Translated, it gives CASSRPTTGYNYG. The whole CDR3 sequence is CASSRPTTGYNYGYTF.

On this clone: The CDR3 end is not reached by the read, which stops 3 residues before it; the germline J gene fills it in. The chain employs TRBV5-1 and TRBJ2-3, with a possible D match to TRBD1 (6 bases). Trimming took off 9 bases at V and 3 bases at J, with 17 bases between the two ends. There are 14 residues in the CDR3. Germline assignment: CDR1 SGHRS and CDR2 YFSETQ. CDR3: CATTRNRETDTQYF. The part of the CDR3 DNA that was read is TGCGCCACCACAAGAAACAGGGAGACAGATACG.

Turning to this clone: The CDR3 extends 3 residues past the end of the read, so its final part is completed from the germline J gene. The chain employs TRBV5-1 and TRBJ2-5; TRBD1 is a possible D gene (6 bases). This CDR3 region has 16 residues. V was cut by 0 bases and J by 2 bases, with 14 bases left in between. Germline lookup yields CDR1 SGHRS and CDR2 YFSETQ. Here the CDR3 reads CASSLGATGIQETQYF. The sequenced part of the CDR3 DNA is TGCGCCAGCAGCTTGGGGGCTACAGGGATACAAGAGACC.